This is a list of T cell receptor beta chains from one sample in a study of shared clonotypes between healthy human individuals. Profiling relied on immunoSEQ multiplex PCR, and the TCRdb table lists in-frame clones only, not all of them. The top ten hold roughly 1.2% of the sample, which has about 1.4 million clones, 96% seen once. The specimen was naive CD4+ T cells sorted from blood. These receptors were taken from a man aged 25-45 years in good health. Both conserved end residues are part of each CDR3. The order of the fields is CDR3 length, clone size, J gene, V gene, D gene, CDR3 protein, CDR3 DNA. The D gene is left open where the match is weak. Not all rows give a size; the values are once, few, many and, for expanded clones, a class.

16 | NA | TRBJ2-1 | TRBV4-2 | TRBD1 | CASSQAGQSSYNEQFF | TGTGCCAGCAGCCAAGCGGGACAGAGCTCCTACAATGAGCAGTTCTTC
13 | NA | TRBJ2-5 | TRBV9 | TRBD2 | CASSSGRTETQYF | TGTGCCAGCAGTAGCGGGAGGACAGAGACCCAGTACTTC
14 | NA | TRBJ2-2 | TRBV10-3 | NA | CAISPGPATGELFF | TGTGCCATCAGTCCGGGACCAGCCACCGGGGAGCTGTTTTTT
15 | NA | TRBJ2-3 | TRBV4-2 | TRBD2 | CASSRTGTIADTQYF | TGTGCCAGCAGCCGAACCGGGACTATTGCAGATACGCAGTATTTT
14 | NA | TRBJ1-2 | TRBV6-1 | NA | CASSDRGRGYGYTF | TGTGCCAGCAGTGACAGGGGCCGCGGCTATGGCTACACCTTC
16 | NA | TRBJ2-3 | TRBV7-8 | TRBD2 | CASSPGLAGGVDTQYF | TGTGCCAGCAGTCCAGGGTTGGCGGGAGGGGTAGATACGCAGTATTTT
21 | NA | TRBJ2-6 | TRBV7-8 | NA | CASSLVRQASMGRSGANVLTF | TGTGCCAGCAGCCTTGTAAGACAGGCGTCTATGGGTCGATCTGGGGCCAACGTCCTGACTTTC
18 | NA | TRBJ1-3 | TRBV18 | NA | CASSPEFGIRSSGNTIYF | TGTGCCAGCTCACCAGAATTCGGGATTCGCAGCTCTGGAAACACCATATATTTT
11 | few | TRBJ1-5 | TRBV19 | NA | CASGDPQPQHF | TGTGCCAGTGGGGACCCTCAGCCCCAGCATTTT
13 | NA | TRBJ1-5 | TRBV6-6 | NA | CASSYGRDQPQHF | TGTGCCAGCAGTTACGGTAGGGATCAGCCCCAGCATTTT
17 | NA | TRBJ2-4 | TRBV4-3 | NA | CASSIEVLAGEKNIQYF | TGCGCCAGCTCTATTGAGGTCCTAGCAGGGGAGAAAAACATTCAGTACTTC
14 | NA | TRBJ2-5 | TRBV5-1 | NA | CASSYSQGGETQYF | TGCGCCAGCAGCTATAGTCAGGGTGGGGAGACCCAGTACTTC
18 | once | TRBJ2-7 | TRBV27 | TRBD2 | CASSLGLAGTGSSYEQYF | TGTGCCAGCAGCCTTGGACTAGCGGGAACCGGGAGCTCCTACGAGCAGTACTTC
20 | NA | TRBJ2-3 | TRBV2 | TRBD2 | CASSEALTSGSLFSTDTQYF | TGTGCCAGCAGTGAAGCGCTTACTAGCGGGAGCCTCTTTAGCACAGATACGCAGTATTTT
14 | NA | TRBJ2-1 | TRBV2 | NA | CASTGSSPYNEQFF | TGTGCCAGCACTGGGTCTAGCCCGTACAATGAGCAGTTCTTC
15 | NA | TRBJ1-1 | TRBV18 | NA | CASSPIAAQNTEAFF | TGTGCCAGCTCACCGATTGCAGCCCAGAACACTGAAGCTTTCTTT
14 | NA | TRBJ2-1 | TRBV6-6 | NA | CASSYDGTYNEQFF | TGTGCCAGCAGTTACGACGGGACCTACAATGAGCAGTTCTTC
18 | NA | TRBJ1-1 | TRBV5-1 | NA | CASSVNPLSWGGNTEAFF | TGCGCCAGCAGCGTGAACCCCTTAAGCTGGGGTGGGAACACTGAAGCTTTCTTT
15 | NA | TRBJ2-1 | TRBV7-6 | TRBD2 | CASSGVSGSRGEQFF | TGTGCCAGCAGCGGAGTAAGCGGGAGCAGAGGTGAGCAGTTCTTC
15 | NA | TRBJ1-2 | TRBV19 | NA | CASLLAGGEEYGYTF | TGTGCCAGTCTCCTCGCTGGGGGCGAAGAATATGGCTACACCTTC
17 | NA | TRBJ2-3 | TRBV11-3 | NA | CASSLRIQLASTDTQYF | TGTGCCAGCAGCTTAAGGATCCAGTTAGCTAGCACAGATACGCAGTATTTT
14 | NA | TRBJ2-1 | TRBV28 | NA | CASSFSGPYNEQFF | TGTGCCAGCAGTTTCTCTGGCCCCTACAATGAGCAGTTCTTC
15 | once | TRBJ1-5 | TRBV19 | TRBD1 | CASSTMDRARQPQHF | TGTGCCAGTAGTACTATGGACAGGGCGAGGCAGCCCCAGCATTTT
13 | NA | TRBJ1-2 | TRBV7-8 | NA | CASSLRTVHGYTF | TGTGCCAGCAGCCTTAGGACGGTTCATGGCTACACCTTC
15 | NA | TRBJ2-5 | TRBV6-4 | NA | CASSLTSGAWETQYF | TGTGCCAGCAGTTTGACGTCGGGGGCGTGGGAGACCCAGTACTTC
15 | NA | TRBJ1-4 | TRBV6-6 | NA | CASSRQAATNEKLFF | TGTGCCAGCAGTAGACAGGCCGCAACTAATGAAAAACTGTTTTTT
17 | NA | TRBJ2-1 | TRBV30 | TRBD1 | CAWSSTGGGRPYNEQFF | TGTGCCTGGAGTTCGACAGGGGGCGGGAGACCATACAATGAGCAGTTCTTC
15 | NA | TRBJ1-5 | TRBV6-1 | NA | CASRRPGPSNQPQHF | TGTGCCAGCAGGAGGCCGGGCCCAAGCAATCAGCCCCAGCATTTT
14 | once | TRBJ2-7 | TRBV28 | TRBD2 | CASSSAGGMDEQYF | TGTGCCAGCAGTTCCGCGGGGGGGATGGACGAGCAGTACTTC
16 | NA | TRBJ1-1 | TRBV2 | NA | CASSEANKGRGTEAFF | TGTGCCAGCAGTGAAGCGAACAAAGGGAGGGGCACTGAAGCTTTCTTT
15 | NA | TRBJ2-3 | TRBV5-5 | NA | CASSLQGSYTDTQYF | TGTGCCAGCAGCCTACAGGGTTCCTACACAGATACGCAGTATTTT
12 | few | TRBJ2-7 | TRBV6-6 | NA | CATHFRHHEQYF | TGTGCCACCCACTTCAGGCACCACGAGCAGTACTTC
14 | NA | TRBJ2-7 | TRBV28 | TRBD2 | CASSLLADGAEQYF | TGTGCCAGCAGTTTACTAGCGGACGGGGCAGAGCAGTACTTC
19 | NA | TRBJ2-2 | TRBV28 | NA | CASSLGPHRGLLNTGELFF | TGTGCCAGCAGTTTAGGGCCTCATCGTGGCCTGCTGAACACCGGGGAGCTGTTTTTT
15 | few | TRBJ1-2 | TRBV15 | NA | CATSTDRRENYGYTF | TGTGCCACCAGTACCGATCGGAGGGAGAACTATGGCTACACCTTC
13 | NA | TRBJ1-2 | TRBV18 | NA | CASSPDQGYGYTF | TGTGCCAGCTCACCTGATCAGGGCTATGGCTACACCTTC
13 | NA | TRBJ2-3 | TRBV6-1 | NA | CASNGVGGDTQYF | TGTGCCAGCAACGGAGTTGGGGGCGATACGCAGTATTTT
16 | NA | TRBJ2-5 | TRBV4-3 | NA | CASSQDYRVVQETQYF | TGCGCCAGCAGCCAAGATTACAGGGTGGTCCAAGAGACCCAGTACTTC
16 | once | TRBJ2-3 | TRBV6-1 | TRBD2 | CASSEAAGLAEDTQYF | TGTGCCAGCAGTGAAGCCGCGGGACTAGCAGAAGATACGCAGTATTTT
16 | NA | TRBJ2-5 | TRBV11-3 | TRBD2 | CASSLRLAGAVETQYF | TGTGCCAGCAGCCTACGACTAGCGGGAGCCGTGGAGACCCAGTACTTC
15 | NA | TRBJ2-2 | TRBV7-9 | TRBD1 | CASSPGQKNTGELFF | TGTGCCAGCAGCCCGGGACAGAAGAACACCGGGGAGCTGTTTTTT
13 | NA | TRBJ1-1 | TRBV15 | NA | CATSRGPGAEAFF | TGTGCCACCAGCAGAGGCCCGGGGGCTGAAGCTTTCTTT
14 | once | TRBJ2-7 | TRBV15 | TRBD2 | CATSWGLASDEQYF | TGTGCCACCAGCTGGGGACTAGCCTCCGACGAGCAGTACTTC
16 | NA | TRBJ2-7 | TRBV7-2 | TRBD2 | CASSNRGGRVSYEQYF | TGTGCCAGCAGCAACCGTGGCGGGAGAGTCTCCTACGAGCAGTACTTC
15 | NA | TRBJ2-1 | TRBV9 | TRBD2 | CASSVQLAGVDEQFF | TGTGCCAGCAGCGTACAACTAGCGGGAGTAGATGAGCAGTTCTTC
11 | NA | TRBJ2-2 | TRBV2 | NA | CAGRVPGELFF | TGTGCCGGCAGGGTCCCCGGGGAGCTGTTTTTT
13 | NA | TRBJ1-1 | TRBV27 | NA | CASSLYADTEAFF | TGTGCCAGCAGTTTATATGCAGACACTGAAGCTTTCTTT
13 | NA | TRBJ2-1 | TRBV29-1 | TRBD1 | CSVSDRGYNEQFF | TGCAGCGTTTCGGACAGGGGCTACAATGAGCAGTTCTTC
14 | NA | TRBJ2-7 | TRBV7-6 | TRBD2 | CASSLVAGVSEQYF | TGTGCCAGCAGCTTAGTGGCGGGAGTTTCCGAGCAGTACTTC
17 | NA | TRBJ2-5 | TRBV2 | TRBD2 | CASSERRSGRAEQTQYF | TGTGCCAGCAGTGAAAGGAGGAGCGGGAGGGCCGAACAGACCCAGTACTTC
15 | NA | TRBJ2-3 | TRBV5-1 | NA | CASSLSGISTDTQYF | TGCGCCAGCAGCTTGTCGGGGATTAGCACAGATACGCAGTATTTT
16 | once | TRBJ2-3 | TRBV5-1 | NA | CASSPGRLAGSDTQYF | TGCGCCAGCAGCCCGGGACGGCTGGCAGGATCAGATACGCAGTATTTT
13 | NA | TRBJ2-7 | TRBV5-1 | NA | CASSLGGTYEQYF | TGCGCCAGCAGCTTAGGCGGGACCTACGAGCAGTACTTC
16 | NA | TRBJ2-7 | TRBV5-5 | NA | CASSSVGGEFSYEQYF | TGTGCCAGCAGCTCGGTAGGCGGGGAATTTTCCTACGAGCAGTACTTC
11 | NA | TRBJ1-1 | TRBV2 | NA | CASHLNTEAFF | TGTGCCAGCCATCTGAACACTGAAGCTTTCTTT
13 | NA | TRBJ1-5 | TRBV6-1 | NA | CAGTRPSNQPQHF | TGTGCCGGGACACGACCTAGCAATCAGCCCCAGCATTTT